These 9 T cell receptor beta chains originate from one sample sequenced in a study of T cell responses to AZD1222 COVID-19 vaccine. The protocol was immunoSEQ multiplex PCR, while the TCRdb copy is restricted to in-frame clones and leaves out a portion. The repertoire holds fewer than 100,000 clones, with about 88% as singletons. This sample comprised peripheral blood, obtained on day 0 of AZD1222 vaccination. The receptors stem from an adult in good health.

For the CDR3, the DNA is TGTGCCACCAGCGGCCGGGACTACACTGAAGCTTTCTTT. Translating gives CATSGRDYTEAFF. The J gene is TRBJ1-1, the V gene TRBV24-1, with a tentative D call TRBD1 (5 bases). Germline V gene lookup returns CDR1 KGHDR and CDR2 SFDVKD. V was trimmed by 7 bases and J by 3 bases, leaving 11 bases between them. The CDR3 has 13 amino acids.

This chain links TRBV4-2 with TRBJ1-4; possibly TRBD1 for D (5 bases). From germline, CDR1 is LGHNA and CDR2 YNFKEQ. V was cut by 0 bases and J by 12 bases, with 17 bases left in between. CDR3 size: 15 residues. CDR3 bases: TGTGCCAGCAGCCAAGATTCGGGACCGGGGACTCAACTGTTTTTT. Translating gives CASSQDSGPGTQLFF.

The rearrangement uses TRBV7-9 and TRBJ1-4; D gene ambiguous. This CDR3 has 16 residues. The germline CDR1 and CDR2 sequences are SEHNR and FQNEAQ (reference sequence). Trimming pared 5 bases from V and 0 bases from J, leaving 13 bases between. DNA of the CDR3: TGTGCCAGCAGCCCCGAGACTCCGGCAACTAATGAAAAACTGTTTTTT. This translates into CASSPETPATNEKLFF.

This chain's CDR3 is CASSMTDYTGELFF. In DNA, the CDR3 is TGCGCCAGCAGCATGACAGACTACACCGGGGAGCTGTTTTTT. The chain uses TRBV5-1 and TRBJ2-2, with a weak D call TRBD1 (5 bases). Germline CDR1 is SGHRS and CDR2 is YFSETQ. This CDR3 is 14 amino acids long. Trimming took 4 bases from V and 3 from J, leaving 10 bases between them.

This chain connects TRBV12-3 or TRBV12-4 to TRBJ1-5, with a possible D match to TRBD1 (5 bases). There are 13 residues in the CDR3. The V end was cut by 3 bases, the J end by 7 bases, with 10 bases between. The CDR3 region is CASSLGGEQPQHF. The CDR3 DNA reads TGTGCCAGCAGTTTGGGAGGGGAGCAGCCCCAGCATTTT.

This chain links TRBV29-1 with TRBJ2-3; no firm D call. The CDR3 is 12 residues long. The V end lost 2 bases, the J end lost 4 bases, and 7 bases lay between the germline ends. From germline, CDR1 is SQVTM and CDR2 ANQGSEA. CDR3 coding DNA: TGCAGCGTTGAAATTACACCAGATACGCAGTATTTT. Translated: CSVEITPDTQYF.

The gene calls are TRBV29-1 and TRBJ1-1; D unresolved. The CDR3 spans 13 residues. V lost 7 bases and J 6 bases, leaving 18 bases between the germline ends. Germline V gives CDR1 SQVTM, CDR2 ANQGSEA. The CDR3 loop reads CSGSGRVVAEAFF. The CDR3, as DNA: TGCAGCGGCTCCGGGAGGGTAGTGGCTGAAGCTTTCTTT.

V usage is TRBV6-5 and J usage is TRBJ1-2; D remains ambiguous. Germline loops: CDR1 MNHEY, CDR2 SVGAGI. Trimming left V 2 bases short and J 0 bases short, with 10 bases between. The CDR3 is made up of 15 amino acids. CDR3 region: CASSYDTPANYGYTF. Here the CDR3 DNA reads TGTGCCAGCAGTTACGACACACCGGCTAACTATGGCTACACCTTC.

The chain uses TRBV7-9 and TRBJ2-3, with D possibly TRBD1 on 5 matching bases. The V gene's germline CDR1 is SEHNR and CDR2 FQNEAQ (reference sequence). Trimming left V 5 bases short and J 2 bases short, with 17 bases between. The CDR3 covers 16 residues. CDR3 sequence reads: CASSRSRTLPTDTQYF. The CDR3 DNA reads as TGTGCCAGCAGCCGTTCCAGGACACTCCCCACAGATACGCAGTATTTT.